Below, 7 T cell receptor beta chains from the same sample are listed, as sequenced in a study of response to subunit inactivated influenza vaccine. From the RT-PCR reads, TCRdb called clonotypes with MiXCR, one entry per CDR3 protein. Of roughly 760,000 distinct CDR3 sequences listed, less than 25% are singletons. The sequenced sample was PBMCs from blood, obtained more than 4 days after vaccination. The source of these receptors is a man aged 50 or older who received an inactivated influenza vaccine.

V usage is TRBV5-1 and J usage is TRBJ2-5; D is possibly TRBD2 (5 bases). Deletions cut 0 bases from V and 5 bases from J, with 11 bases between. CDR1 is SGHRS, CDR2 YFSETQ, per germline. This CDR3 contains 14 residues. The CDR3 DNA follows: TGCGCCAGCAGCTTGGGTGAGGGCCGGGAGACCCAGTACTTC. Translated: CASSLGEGRETQYF.

The count of this clonotype is one. The chain uses TRBV6-1 and TRBJ2-5, with TRBD2 identical over 10 bases. The CDR3 sequence is 17 residues long. Germline V lookup: CDR1 MNHNS, CDR2 SASEGT. V gave up 5 bases and J gave up 7 bases; unmatched junction bases: 16. The CDR3 reads CASSMARIAGGLGTQYF. Here the CDR3 DNA reads TGTGCCAGCAGTATGGCCCGGATAGCGGGGGGCTTAGGGACCCAGTACTTC.

This clonotype was seen repeatedly, ten times or more. The rearrangement links TRBV10-2 to TRBJ2-3; D gene uncertain. From germline, CDR1 is WSHSY and CDR2 SAAADI. This CDR3 spans 8 amino acids. CDR3 nucleotides: TGCGCAGCCGGCACGCAGTATTTT. This gives the protein CAAGTQYF.

This clonotype was found a few times. The chain employs TRBV5-1 and TRBJ2-1, with no clear D. Trimming cost V 0 bases and J 7 bases, with 11 bases left between them. Germline values: CDR1 SGHRS, CDR2 YFSETQ. The CDR3 sequence is 14 residues long. CDR3 sequence: CASSLVGVANEQFF. CDR3 DNA: TGCGCCAGCAGCTTGGTTGGGGTTGCAAATGAGCAGTTCTTC.

The table lists this clonotype with a few counts. V is TRBV6-5 and J is TRBJ1-2, with 9 bases identical to TRBD1. This CDR3 region has 17 residues. The V gene's germline CDR1 is MNHEY and CDR2 SVGAGI. The V gene end was trimmed by 0 bases and the J gene end by 7 bases; junction bases not matched to a gene: 12. CDR3 in amino acids: CASSYSAGQGPLGGYTF. CDR3 coding DNA: TGTGCCAGCAGTTACTCCGCCGGACAGGGGCCCCTCGGTGGCTACACCTTC.

As DNA, the CDR3 is TGTGCCAGCAGTTTAAGTCGGGAGGGGGTCAATGAGCAGTTCTTC. Its protein is CASSLSREGVNEQFF. This rearrangement joins TRBV28 to TRBJ2-1; 8 nucleotides line up with TRBD2. Per germline, CDR1 MDHEN and CDR2 SYDVKM. Trimming took 2 bases from V and 6 from J; bases not matched to a gene: 6. This CDR3 has 15 amino acids.

The table lists this clonotype with many counts. J is TRBJ2-3 and V is TRBV5-1; TRBD1 might be the D (5 bases). This CDR3 is 14 amino acids long. Per the germline V gene, CDR1 is SGHRS and CDR2 is YFSETQ. V was cut by 4 bases and J by 6 bases, with 15 bases left in between. CDR3 sequence (DNA): TGCGCCAGCAGCCCTGGCAGGGTCCTTGATACGCAGTATTTT. Its translation is CASSPGRVLDTQYF.